This TCR beta chain was retrieved from a study of T cells after yellow fever vaccination. Study-wide background: Those fractions that held only low numbers of cells were prepared using the SMART-Seq v4 Ultra Low Input RNA kit. Study-level findings and limits: Reappearance after the booster was observed for most primary-vaccination clones (96% CD4, more than 70% CD8).

5'RACE template switching added a universal primer site and UMIs to TCR cDNA. TCRdb processed the 5' RACE reads anew with MiXCR; each CDR3 protein has one entry. The sample holds roughly 330,000 distinct CDR3 sequences, 3% to 4.5% seen once. Germline V gives CDR1 DFQATT, CDR2 SNEGSKA (reference sequence). The CDR3 runs to 13 residues. To note about this clonotype: Its antigen remains unidentified.

The source was PBMCs, collected 5 days after the yellow fever booster vaccination. This clonotype was sampled from a man younger than 30 who received the YFV17D yellow fever vaccine. This sequence joins TRBV20-1 and TRBJ1-2; 7 bases match TRBD1. The CDR3 protein is CRGTGTDVYGYTF. The CDR3 region has the DNA TGCAGGGGGACCGGGACAGATGTTTATGGCTACACCTTC.